This TCR beta chain is from a study of T cell changes during pregnancy in multiple sclerosis. The assay was immunoSEQ multiplex PCR, and TCRdb's table has in-frame clones only and misses some. The sample lists 30,000 to 40,000 clones; 90% were seen once. The junction had 9 bases not matched to a gene; V was cut back by 4 bases and J by 10 bases. This CDR3 region has 15 residues. Germline assignment: CDR1 SGHTA and CDR2 FQGNSA. This chain uses TRBV7-2 with TRBJ1-5; 11 nucleotides line up with TRBD1. The source material was CD4+ T cells from peripheral blood mononuclear cells, sampled in the second trimester of pregnancy. The TCR sequence derives from a female donor with multiple sclerosis, enrolled in a pregnancy study. CDR3: CASSSSGTGGSPQHF. The CDR3 DNA sequence: TGTGCCAGCAGCTCTAGTGGGACAGGGGGTTCCCCCCAGCATTTT.